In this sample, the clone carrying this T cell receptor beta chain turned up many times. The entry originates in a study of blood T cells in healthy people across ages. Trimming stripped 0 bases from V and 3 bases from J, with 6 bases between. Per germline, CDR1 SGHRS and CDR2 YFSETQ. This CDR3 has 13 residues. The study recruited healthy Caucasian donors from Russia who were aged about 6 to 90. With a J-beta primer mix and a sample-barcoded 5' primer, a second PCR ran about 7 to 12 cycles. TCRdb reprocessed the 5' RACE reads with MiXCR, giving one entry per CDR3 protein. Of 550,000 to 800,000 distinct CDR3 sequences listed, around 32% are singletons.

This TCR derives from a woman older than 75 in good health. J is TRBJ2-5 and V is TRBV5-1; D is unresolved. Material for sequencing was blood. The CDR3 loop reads CASSLAREETQYF. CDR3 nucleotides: TGCGCCAGCAGCTTGGCCCGCGAAGAGACCCAGTACTTC.